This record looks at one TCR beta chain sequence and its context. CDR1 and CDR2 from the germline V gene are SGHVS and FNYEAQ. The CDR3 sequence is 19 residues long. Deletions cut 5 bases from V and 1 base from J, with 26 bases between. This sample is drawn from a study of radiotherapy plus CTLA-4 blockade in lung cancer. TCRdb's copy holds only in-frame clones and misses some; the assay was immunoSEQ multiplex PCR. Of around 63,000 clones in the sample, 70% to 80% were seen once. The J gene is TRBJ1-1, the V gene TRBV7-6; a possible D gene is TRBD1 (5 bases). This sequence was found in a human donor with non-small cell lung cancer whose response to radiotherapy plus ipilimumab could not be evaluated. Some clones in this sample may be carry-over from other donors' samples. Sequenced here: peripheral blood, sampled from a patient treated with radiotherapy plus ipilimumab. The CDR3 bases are TGTGCCAGCAGCGTCCTACCCCCCCACCAGGACAAAAAGAACACTGAAGCTTTCTTT. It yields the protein CASSVLPPHQDKKNTEAFF.